These T cell receptor beta chains were read from a single sample in a study of T cell responses to AZD1222 COVID-19 vaccine. Sequenced by immunoSEQ multiplex PCR; TCRdb stores in-frame clones only, minus some. The table has under 140,000 clones, 65% to 85% seen once. The sequencing here drew on peripheral blood, taken on day 0 of AZD1222 vaccination. Source of these receptors: an adult in good health. Each CDR3 is given with its conserved first and last residue. A D gene is named only where the DNA matches it firmly. Not every row has a clone size; where given, it reads once, few, many or a size class.

d_call: .
clone_size: .
v_call: TRBV15
j_call: TRBJ2-7
cdr3_nt: TGTGCCACCAGCAGAGATCGGGTCTCCTACGAGCAGTACTTC
cdr3_aa: CATSRDRVSYEQYF

d_call: .
clone_size: .
v_call: TRBV9
j_call: TRBJ2-2
cdr3_nt: TGTGCCAGCAGCGTAGGAAGGGTAGGGGGCACCGGGGAGCTGTTTTTT
cdr3_aa: CASSVGRVGGTGELFF

d_call: TRBD1
clone_size: .
v_call: TRBV6-5
j_call: TRBJ2-2
cdr3_nt: TGTGCCAGCAGTTACTCAGGACAGGGTAACACCGGGGAGCTGTTTTTT
cdr3_aa: CASSYSGQGNTGELFF

d_call: .
clone_size: .
v_call: TRBV7-2
j_call: TRBJ1-4
cdr3_nt: TGTGCCAGCAGCCAAAATAGGGGGGGGTATGAAAAACTGTTTTTT
cdr3_aa: CASSQNRGGYEKLFF

d_call: .
clone_size: .
v_call: TRBV19
j_call: TRBJ1-5
cdr3_nt: TGTGCCAGTAGTACCCCCCAGGGAGGGAGGAACAATCAGCCCCAGCATTTT
cdr3_aa: CASSTPQGGRNNQPQHF

d_call: .
clone_size: .
v_call: TRBV4-1
j_call: TRBJ2-3
cdr3_nt: TGCGCCAGCAGCCAAGCATTTGGGTCCGCGGCAGATACGCAGTATTTT
cdr3_aa: CASSQAFGSAADTQYF

d_call: .
clone_size: once
v_call: TRBV7-2
j_call: TRBJ1-5
cdr3_nt: TGTGCCAGCAGCAAACAGGGTTTCAATCAGCCCCAGCATTTT
cdr3_aa: CASSKQGFNQPQHF

d_call: .
clone_size: .
v_call: TRBV28
j_call: TRBJ1-2
cdr3_nt: TGTGCCAGCAGTAAGACAGGTGGCTACACCTTC
cdr3_aa: CASSKTGGYTF

d_call: TRBD1
clone_size: .
v_call: TRBV19
j_call: TRBJ1-1
cdr3_nt: TGTGCCAGTAGTAGTAACAGGGGAGAAATGGAAGCTTTCTTT
cdr3_aa: CASSSNRGEMEAFF

d_call: .
clone_size: .
v_call: TRBV5-5
j_call: TRBJ2-7
cdr3_nt: TGTGCCAGCAGCTTCAACGGGTTCAGGGAGTCCTACGAGCAGTACTTC
cdr3_aa: CASSFNGFRESYEQYF

d_call: TRBD1
clone_size: .
v_call: TRBV30
j_call: TRBJ2-7
cdr3_nt: TGTGCCTGGAGTGTCCCGGGACAGGGATTGTACGAGCAGTACTTC
cdr3_aa: CAWSVPGQGLYEQYF

d_call: TRBD2
clone_size: .
v_call: TRBV13
j_call: TRBJ2-1
cdr3_nt: TGTGCCAGCAGCACCAACGGACTAGCGGGAACTGAGCAGTTCTTC
cdr3_aa: CASSTNGLAGTEQFF

d_call: .
clone_size: .
v_call: TRBV6-5
j_call: TRBJ1-5
cdr3_nt: TGTGCCAGCAGTTACTCACGGCAGGGCGATCAGCCCCAGCATTTT
cdr3_aa: CASSYSRQGDQPQHF

d_call: TRBD1
clone_size: .
v_call: TRBV30
j_call: TRBJ1-1
cdr3_nt: TGTGCCTGGAGCAAACAGGGGTTGAACACTGAAGCTTTCTTT
cdr3_aa: CAWSKQGLNTEAFF

d_call: TRBD1
clone_size: .
v_call: TRBV2
j_call: TRBJ2-2
cdr3_nt: TGTGCCAGCAGTTTTACCGGGACAGTGAACACCGGGGAGCTGTTTTTT
cdr3_aa: CASSFTGTVNTGELFF

d_call: .
clone_size: .
v_call: TRBV7-2
j_call: TRBJ2-1
cdr3_nt: TGTGCCAGCAGCTTAACCGGGCCTCCTGAGCAGTTCTTC
cdr3_aa: CASSLTGPPEQFF

d_call: .
clone_size: .
v_call: TRBV28
j_call: TRBJ2-5
cdr3_nt: TGTGCCAGCAGATCTCCGGATCCTAGAAAGGAGACCCAGTACTTC
cdr3_aa: CASRSPDPRKETQYF

d_call: .
clone_size: few
v_call: TRBV29-1
j_call: TRBJ1-2
cdr3_nt: TGCAGCGTTGAAGTTTCGCAGGGAGGAGGCTACACCTTC
cdr3_aa: CSVEVSQGGGYTF

d_call: .
clone_size: .
v_call: TRBV18
j_call: TRBJ2-5
cdr3_nt: TGTGCCAGCTCACCTGGTTTGGAGGAGACCCAGTACTTC
cdr3_aa: CASSPGLEETQYF

d_call: TRBD1
clone_size: .
v_call: TRBV6-1
j_call: TRBJ1-2
cdr3_nt: TGTGCCAGCAGTGAAATCGGACAGGGTAACTATGGCTACACCTTC
cdr3_aa: CASSEIGQGNYGYTF

d_call: TRBD2
clone_size: .
v_call: TRBV28
j_call: TRBJ2-1
cdr3_nt: TGTGCCAGCAGTTTAGGGGGGGTGGGTAATGAGCAGTTCTTC
cdr3_aa: CASSLGGVGNEQFF

d_call: .
clone_size: .
v_call: TRBV7-3
j_call: TRBJ2-2
cdr3_nt: TGTGCCAGCAGCTCTTACAGGAACACCGGGGAGCTGTTTTTT
cdr3_aa: CASSSYRNTGELFF